Included here is one T cell receptor beta chain sequence, with context. Its antigen is not known. Each sample yielded at least 6 million isolated PBMCs. A sample-barcoded 5' primer and a J-beta primer mix were used in a second PCR of roughly 6 to 11 cycles. Through a template-switch adaptor with 12 random nucleotides, each cDNA molecule received a tag. Each CDR3 protein is one row after TCRdb ran MiXCR on the 5' RACE reads. The sample lists over a million distinct CDR3 sequences, about 45% occurring once. These data originate in a study of blood T cells in healthy people across ages. General study points: One million T cells yielded diversity estimates that were considered underestimates.

Germline V gene sequence: CDR1 DFQATT, CDR2 SNEGSKA (reference sequence). The CDR3 extends over 16 amino acids. V lost 3 bases and J lost 3; bases outside the gene matches: 11. This TCR derives from a woman aged 18-29 years in good health. V and J are TRBV20-1 and TRBJ2-7, with 10 bases identical to TRBD2. Input material: blood. The CDR3 protein is CSARRLAGAPYYEQYF. CDR3 DNA: TGCAGTGCTAGGCGGCTAGCGGGAGCCCCCTACTACGAGCAGTACTTC.